The entry below describes one T cell receptor (beta chain). Antigen: not known. This entry belongs to a study of cytomegalovirus exposure and HLA in healthy donors. The study's findings and limits: Cytomegalovirus status, reportedly, was diagnosed with high specificity and sensitivity by the classifier. Rarity characterized most TCR sequences, yet some public TCRs appeared in many donors.

The repertoire was sequenced with immunoSEQ multiplex PCR; TCRdb's copy has only in-frame clones and lacks some. Altogether some 69,000 clones are present, 95% to 97% being singletons, with the ten largest covering more than 2%. This CDR3 has 14 amino acids. Germline assignment: CDR1 SEHNR and CDR2 FQNEAQ (reference sequence). Sample: PBMCs. V and J are TRBV7-9 and TRBJ2-2, with D uncertain. This TCR was sampled from a man aged 18 to 30 in good health and CMV-seronegative. Here the CDR3 reads CAPKNTSNTGELFF. CDR3 DNA: TGTGCACCAAAGAACACCTCGAACACCGGGGAGCTGTTTTTT.